This note documents a single T cell receptor (beta chain) sequence. The data were taken from a study of blood T cell repertoires in COVID-19. Study overall: Acute and convalescent COVID-19 specimens originated in the United States, Italy and Spain. The analysed material was cDNA or gDNA that came from T cells, B-cell-depleted T cells, or PBMCs.

Original analysis: Reference gene primer amplification gave nucleated cell count estimates. The assay was immunoSEQ multiplex PCR, and TCRdb's table has in-frame clones only and misses some. The V and J calls and clone size were taken over from that table, and D and trimming were inferred from the DNA. The table shows about 120,000 clones, with about 85% occurring only once. CDR1 is LNHDA, CDR2 SQIVND, per germline (reference sequence). There are 13 residues in the CDR3. V lost 7 bases and J 4 bases, leaving 11 bases between the germline ends. J is TRBJ2-1 and V is TRBV19; D not resolved. The clonotype originates from a man of 80 years or more with acute or convalescent COVID-19. What was sequenced was peripheral blood. The CDR3 spells CASTPNSYNEQFF. The CDR3 nucleotides read TGTGCCAGTACCCCCAATAGTTACAATGAGCAGTTCTTC.